Presented here are 10 T cell receptor beta chains from one specimen sequenced in a study of CD8 T cells in Susac syndrome (dated by TCRdb to the late 2010s). Library prep was done by the immunoSEQ multiplex PCR assay. RNA was extracted with the RNeasy kit and roughly 0.45 to 1 ug was reverse transcribed using random hexamers. TCRdb trimmed public reads at Q25 via fastp, called clones via MiXCR and kept in-frame beta chains. Here each entry gathers all rows of one CDR3 protein and keeps the most common genes and DNA. Across this sample there are about 180,000 distinct CDR3 sequences, with 90% to 95% seen only once. The top ten hold 0.095% to 0.1% of the sample. Sample: CD4+ T cells from PBMCs. The receptors originated from a human donor with Susac syndrome.

The genes are TRBV20-1 and TRBJ2-2; TRBD1 aligns across 8 bases. The ends lost 2 bases at V and 1 base at J; junction bases unmatched: 3. This CDR3 contains 15 residues. The germline CDR1 and CDR2 sequences are DFQATT and SNEGSKA (reference sequence). CDR3 amino acids: CSARRDRGNTGELFF. In DNA form, the CDR3 reads TGCAGTGCTAGAAGAGACAGGGGGAACACCGGGGAGCTGTTTTTT.

This rearrangement joins TRBV12-3 or TRBV12-4 to TRBJ2-7; 9 nucleotides match TRBD2. After removal of 4 bases from V and 10 bases from J, the junction contained 5 bases not matched to a gene. The CDR3 is 12 amino acids. The CDR3 coding sequence is TGTGCCAGCAGTTCGATAGCGGGGGAACAGTACTTC. As protein: CASSSIAGEQYF.

The chain combines TRBV29-1 with TRBJ2-1, with TRBD1 as a possible D gene (5 bases). V was clipped by 0 bases and J by 6 bases, with 18 bases between them. Germline V gene data show CDR1 as SQVTM and CDR2 as ANQGSEA. This CDR3 is 16 amino acids long. The CDR3 is CSVEDLGLVAGNEQFF. CDR3 DNA sequence: TGCAGCGTTGAAGATCTGGGGCTAGTTGCAGGCAATGAGCAGTTCTTC.

This rearrangement joins TRBV20-1 to TRBJ2-1; TRBD2 aligns across 10 bases. The germline V gene encodes CDR1 DFQATT and CDR2 SNEGSKA (reference sequence). This CDR3 contains 14 residues. The V gene end was trimmed by 5 bases and the J gene end by 2 bases; junction bases not matched to a gene: 3. CDR3 residues: CSAFSGRTYNEQFF. The CDR3 DNA sequence: TGCAGTGCTTTTAGCGGGAGGACCTACAATGAGCAGTTCTTC.

The chain employs TRBV20-1 and TRBJ2-7, with TRBD2 identical over 7 bases. CDR1 is DFQATT and CDR2 is SNEGSKA in the germline V gene (reference sequence). J was trimmed by 7 bases and V by 6 bases; bases with no gene match: 15. The CDR3 covers 14 residues. The CDR3 protein is CSAGASGIGGEQYF. In DNA, the CDR3 is TGCAGTGCCGGAGCTAGCGGAATTGGGGGGGAGCAGTACTTC.

The chain employs TRBV20-1 and TRBJ2-1, with TRBD2 matching 13 bases. There are 17 residues in the CDR3. Germline CDR1 and CDR2: DFQATT and SNEGSKA (reference sequence). V was clipped by 3 bases and J by 6 bases; unmatched bases: 11. Written as DNA, the CDR3 is TGCAGTGCTAGGGGGGGACTAGCGGGGTTAAAGGGCAATGAGCAGTTCTTC. Its protein is CSARGGLAGLKGNEQFF.

The chain is built from TRBV29-1 and TRBJ2-7; D is possibly TRBD2 (5 bases). V lost 4 bases and J lost 3, with 7 bases in between. The CDR3 is 11 amino acids. The germline CDR1 and CDR2 sequences are SQVTM and ANQGSEA. In DNA, the CDR3 is TGCAGCGTTGGGAGCGGCTACGAGCAGTACTTC. It is translated as CSVGSGYEQYF.

The chain employs TRBV19 and TRBJ2-7; D is undetermined. CDR3 size: 14 residues. The germline V gene encodes CDR1 LNHDA and CDR2 SQIVND (reference sequence). Trimming stripped 3 bases from V and 3 bases from J, with 12 bases between. The CDR3 loop reads CASSIAGSRYEQYF. CDR3 in DNA: TGTGCCAGTAGTATCGCCGGATCTCGCTACGAGCAGTACTTC.

The chain has TRBV30 and TRBJ1-1; D gene uncertain. CDR3 length equals 13 residues. V was shortened by 0 bases and J by 2 bases, with 7 bases between the two germline ends. Per the germline V gene, CDR1 is GTSNPN and CDR2 is SVGIG (reference sequence). The CDR3 nucleotides are TGTGCCTGGAGTGTACAGATAAACACTGAAGCTTTCTTT. Protein: CAWSVQINTEAFF.

The rearrangement links TRBV23-1 to TRBJ1-1; perhaps TRBD1 as D (6 bases). TRBV23-1 belongs to the ORF category, with a function that is uncertain. V lost 8 bases to trimming and J lost 3 bases, with 16 bases between them. CDR3 length: 14 amino acids. CDR3 sequence (DNA): TGCGCCAGCCCCCGGGGAGGGGGGGACACTGAAGCTTTCTTT. It codes for CASPRGGGDTEAFF.